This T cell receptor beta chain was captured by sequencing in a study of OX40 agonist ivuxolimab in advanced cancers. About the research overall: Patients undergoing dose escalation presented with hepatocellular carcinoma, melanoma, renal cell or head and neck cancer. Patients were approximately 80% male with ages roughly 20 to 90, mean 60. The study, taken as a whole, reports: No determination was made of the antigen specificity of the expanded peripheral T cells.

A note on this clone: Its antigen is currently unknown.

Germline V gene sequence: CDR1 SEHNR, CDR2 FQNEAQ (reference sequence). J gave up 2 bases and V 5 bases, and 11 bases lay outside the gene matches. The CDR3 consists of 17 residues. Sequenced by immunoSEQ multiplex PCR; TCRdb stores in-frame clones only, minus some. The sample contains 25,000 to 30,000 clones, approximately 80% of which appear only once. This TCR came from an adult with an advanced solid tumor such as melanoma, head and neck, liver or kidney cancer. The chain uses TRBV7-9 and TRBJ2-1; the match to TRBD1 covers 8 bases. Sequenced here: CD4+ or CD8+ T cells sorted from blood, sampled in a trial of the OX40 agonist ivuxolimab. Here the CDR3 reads CASSTRRDRLTYNEQFF. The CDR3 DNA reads TGTGCCAGCAGCACCCGGAGGGACAGGCTCACCTACAATGAGCAGTTCTTC.